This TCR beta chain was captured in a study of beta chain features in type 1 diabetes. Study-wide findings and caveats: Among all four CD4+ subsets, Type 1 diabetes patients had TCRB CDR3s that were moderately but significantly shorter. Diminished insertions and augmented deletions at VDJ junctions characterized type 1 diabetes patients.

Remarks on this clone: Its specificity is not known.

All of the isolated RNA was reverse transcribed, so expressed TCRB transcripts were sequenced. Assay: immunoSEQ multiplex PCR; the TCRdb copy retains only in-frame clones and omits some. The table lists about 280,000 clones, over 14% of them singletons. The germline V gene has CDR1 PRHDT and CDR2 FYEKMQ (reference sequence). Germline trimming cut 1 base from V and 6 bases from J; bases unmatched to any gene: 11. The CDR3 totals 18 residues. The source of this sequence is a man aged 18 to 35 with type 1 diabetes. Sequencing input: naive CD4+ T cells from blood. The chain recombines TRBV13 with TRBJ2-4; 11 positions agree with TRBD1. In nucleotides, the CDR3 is TGTGCCAGCAGCTTAGTTTTGAGCGCGGGGACAGGGGGAAACATTCAGTACTTC. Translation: CASSLVLSAGTGGNIQYF. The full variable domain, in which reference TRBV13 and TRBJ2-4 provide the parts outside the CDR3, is AAGVIQSPRHLIKEKRETATLKCYPIPRHDTVYWYQQGPGQDPQFLISFYEKMQSDKGSIPDRFSAQQFSDYHSELNMSSLELGDSALYFCASSLVLSAGTGGNIQYFGAGTRLSVL.